What follows are 18 T cell receptor beta chains derived from one specimen sequenced in a study of shared clonotypes between healthy human individuals. Profiled with immunoSEQ multiplex PCR; TCRdb holds only in-frame clones, not every one. The repertoire includes 550,000 to 800,000 clones, around 74% of them detected once, and 1.5% to 2% sits in the top ten. Sequencing used memory CD4+ T cells sorted from blood. As to subset: CD45RA-negative fraction. Receptors originate from a woman in her 30s in good health.

The rearrangement uses TRBV28 and TRBJ2-7; 12 bases align to TRBD2. In germline, CDR1 is MDHEN, CDR2 SYDVKM. CDR3 length: 17 amino acids. Unmatched junction bases numbered 18, after V lost 9 bases and J lost 6 bases. Here the CDR3 DNA reads TGTGCCAGTCATCATCCGGGACTAGCGGGCGCTGCGGGCGAGCAGTACTTC. It is translated as CASHHPGLAGAAGEQYF.

The chain couples TRBV21-1 to TRBJ1-5. TRBV21-1 is assigned pseudogene status. The CDR3 sequence is 14 residues long. CDR3 in DNA: TGTGCCAGCAGCAAAGTTAGGAGTTTTCAGCCCCAGCATTTT. This encodes CASSKVRSFQPQHF.

Notes on this clone: Different DNA sequences within this sample yield the same CDR3. The rearrangement uses TRBV4-2 and TRBJ1-2, with D possibly matching TRBD1 (6 bases). The CDR3 is made up of 13 amino acids. Germline V gives CDR1 LGHNA, CDR2 YNFKEQ. Trimming took 4 bases from V and 3 from J, leaving 9 bases between them. CDR3 sequence: CASSRGGDYGYTF. CDR3 nucleotide sequence: TGTGCCAGCAGCCGAGGGGGGGACTATGGCTACACCTTC.

The chain employs TRBV11-1 and TRBJ2-7, with D unresolved. V was clipped by 5 bases and J by 0 bases, with 11 bases between them. In germline, CDR1 is SGHAT, CDR2 FQDESV (reference sequence). This CDR3 contains 14 residues. The CDR3 sequence: CASSPAISSYEQYF. In DNA form, the CDR3 reads TGTGCCAGCAGCCCAGCCATAAGCTCCTACGAGCAGTACTTC.

For this clone: Other DNA variants within this sample encode the same CDR3. This chain links TRBV30 with TRBJ2-7, with D possibly called TRBD1 or TRBD2 (5 bases each). The germline V and J ends were trimmed by 2 bases and 2 bases, with 7 bases remaining between them. CDR1 is GTSNPN, CDR2 SVGIG, per germline (reference sequence). The CDR3 length is 12 residues. This CDR3 reads CAWSRGPYEQYF. The CDR3 nucleotides read TGTGCCTGGAGTCGGGGACCCTACGAGCAGTACTTC.

This chain links TRBV5-6 with TRBJ1-1; D unresolved. Trimming stripped 3 bases from V and 2 bases from J, with 11 bases between. CDR1 SGHDT and CDR2 YYEEEE come from the germline V gene. The CDR3 is made up of 14 amino acids. The CDR3 DNA sequence: TGTGCCAGCAGCTGGGGAGGGCCAAACACTGAAGCTTTCTTT. Translation: CASSWGGPNTEAFF.

This chain joins TRBV5-6 and TRBJ1-1; weak D call: TRBD1 (5 bases). V was cut by 1 base and J by 5 bases, with 12 bases left in between. CDR3 length: 14 amino acids. CDR1 SGHDT and CDR2 YYEEEE come from the germline V gene. The CDR3 region is CASSLRGGGTEAFF. CDR3 DNA: TGTGCCAGCAGCTTGCGGGGGGGAGGAACTGAAGCTTTCTTT.

This chain links TRBV30 with TRBJ1-1, with D perhaps TRBD1 (5 bases). V was pared by 4 bases and J by 3 bases, with 12 bases between. Germline V gives CDR1 GTSNPN, CDR2 SVGIG (reference sequence). This CDR3 has 13 residues. This CDR3 is CAWTWGKDTEAFF. CDR3 DNA sequence: TGTGCCTGGACCTGGGGCAAGGACACTGAAGCTTTCTTT.

This clone has a single count. The chain carries TRBV7-8 and TRBJ2-1; D is ambiguous. Trimming removed 5 bases at V and 5 bases at J, with 13 bases between. This CDR3 has 14 amino acids. The germline CDR1 and CDR2 sequences are SGHVS and FQNEAQ. CDR3 loop: CASSRVRSNNEQFF. The CDR3 nucleotides are TGTGCCAGCAGCCGTGTACGAAGCAACAATGAGCAGTTCTTC.

The chain recombines TRBV10-3 with TRBJ2-1; D call uncertain. CDR1 ENHRY and CDR2 SYGVKD come from the germline V gene. Trimming cost V 6 bases and J 6 bases, with 18 bases left between them. The CDR3 spans 15 residues. This chain's CDR3 is CAISAEGLTPNEQFF. The DNA of the CDR3 is TGTGCCATCAGCGCAGAAGGGCTGACCCCCAATGAGCAGTTCTTC.

The chain's CDR3 is CASSDPGLAGVLYEQYF. The CDR3 nucleotides read TGTGCCAGCAGTGATCCGGGACTAGCGGGAGTCCTGTACGAGCAGTACTTC. The chain links TRBV6-1 to TRBJ2-7; 14 positions agree with TRBD2. Trimming removed 3 bases from V and 4 bases from J; junction bases left unmatched: 8. The germline V gene has CDR1 MNHNS and CDR2 SASEGT. CDR3 length equals 17 residues.

V usage is TRBV5-1 and J usage is TRBJ2-2; 8 bases are a match to TRBD2. There are 16 residues in the CDR3. CDR1 and CDR2 (germline): SGHRS, YFSETQ. The junction had 2 bases not matched to a gene; V was cut back by 0 bases and J by 1 base. As DNA, the CDR3 is TGCGCCAGCAGCTTGGAACTAGCGGAGAACACCGGGGAGCTGTTTTTT. Translating it yields CASSLELAENTGELFF.

The J gene is TRBJ2-1, the V gene TRBV13; 9 bases agree with TRBD2. The CDR3 is made up of 17 amino acids. Trimming removed 1 base from V and 10 bases from J; junction bases left unmatched: 14. The germline V gene has CDR1 PRHDT and CDR2 FYEKMQ (reference sequence). CDR3 in DNA: TGTGCCAGCAGCTTAGCCCCGTTTGGCGGGAGGGCTAAGGAGCAGTTCTTC. Protein product: CASSLAPFGGRAKEQFF. Full variable domain (outside the CDR3, taken from reference TRBV13 and TRBJ2-1): AAGVIQSPRHLIKEKRETATLKCYPIPRHDTVYWYQQGPGQDPQFLISFYEKMQSDKGSIPDRFSAQQFSDYHSELNMSSLELGDSALYFCASSLAPFGGRAKEQFFGPGTRLTVL.

This chain joins TRBV28 and TRBJ2-7, with D perhaps given as TRBD1 or TRBD2 (5 bases each). CDR3 length equals 14 residues. V lost 6 bases, J lost 7 bases, and 19 bases lay in between. Germline-derived CDR1 and CDR2 are MDHEN and SYDVKM. Here the CDR3 reads CASSPLGTLREQYF. The CDR3 DNA sequence: TGTGCCAGCAGCCCGTTGGGGACCCTGCGAGAGCAGTACTTC.

The chain employs TRBV5-1 and TRBJ1-2; D gene unclear. V dropped 0 bases and J dropped 2 bases, with 11 bases sitting between them. CDR1 is SGHRS and CDR2 is YFSETQ in the germline V gene. The CDR3 length is 15 residues. The CDR3 here is CASSLGASENYGYTF. The CDR3 region has the DNA TGCGCCAGCAGCTTGGGGGCCAGCGAAAACTATGGCTACACCTTC.

The chain combines TRBV7-9 with TRBJ2-7; 8 nucleotides match TRBD1. The CDR3 is 14 amino acids. With 1 base clipped from V and 6 bases from J, the junction kept 5 bases outside the gene matches. Germline CDR1 is SEHNR and CDR2 is FQNEAQ (reference sequence). CDR3 sequence (DNA): TGTGCCAGCAGCTTAGGGACAGGGCGGATCGAGCAGTACTTC. Translation: CASSLGTGRIEQYF.

The chain employs TRBV9 and TRBJ1-4; TRBD1 might be the D (6 bases). The CDR3 sequence is 15 residues long. V was clipped by 0 bases and J by 5 bases, with 11 bases between them. Germline loops: CDR1 SGDLS, CDR2 YYNGEE. The CDR3: CASSVAGQKNEKLFF. The CDR3 DNA follows: TGTGCCAGCAGCGTAGCTGGACAGAAAAATGAAAAACTGTTTTTT. The variable domain in full, completed from reference TRBV9 and TRBJ1-4, reads DSGVTQTPKHLITATGQRVTLRCSPRSGDLSVYWYQQSLDQGLQFLIQYYNGEERAKGNILERFSAQQFPDLHSELNLSSLELGDSALYFCASSVAGQKNEKLFFGSGTQLSVL.

The gene calls are TRBV11-2 and TRBJ2-5; D might be TRBD2 (6 bases). CDR1 is SGHAT, CDR2 FQNNGV, per germline. CDR3 size: 16 residues. V shed 1 base and J shed 4 bases, with 16 bases lying between them. CDR3 region: CASSLVLRRGIETQYF. CDR3 DNA sequence: TGTGCCAGCAGCTTAGTACTCCGGAGGGGTATAGAGACCCAGTACTTC.